These 14 T cell receptor beta chains were sequenced from one sample in a study of glioma-infiltrating T cells after dendritic cell vaccination. Time point defined: after dendritic cell vaccination, including at tumor progression/relapse. Assay used: immunoSEQ multiplex PCR; TCRdb lists only in-frame clones, some missing. The data show some 90,000 clones, approximately 78% seen once. The specimen was blood, collected after dendritic cell vaccination. These TCRs come from a human donor with glioblastoma.

This clone was recorded once. This rearrangement joins TRBV9 to TRBJ2-1; TRBD2 agrees at 7 bases. V lost 4 bases to trimming and J lost 6 bases; unmatched junction nucleotides: 7. Looked up from germline, CDR1 is SGDLS and CDR2 is YYNGEE. The CDR3 totals 14 residues. The CDR3 region has the DNA TGTGCCAGCAGCCCCCGACTAGCACGCAATGAGCAGTTCTTC. This codes for CASSPRLARNEQFF.

This rearrangement joins TRBV12-5 to TRBJ2-7; a weak D match, TRBD2 (7 bases). Trimming left V 1 base short and J 2 bases short, with 12 bases between. Germline CDR1 and CDR2: LGHNT and FRNRAP. The length of the CDR3 is 15 residues. The CDR3, as DNA: TGTGCTAGTGGTTTGGAGGGGGGGGGAACCTACGAGCAGTACTTC. Protein: CASGLEGGGTYEQYF.

The CDR3 nucleotides read TGTGCCAGCAGTGGAGGGAGAGGGACAGATACGCAGTATTTT. As protein: CASSGGRGTDTQYF. The chain is built from TRBV2 and TRBJ2-3; a weak D match, TRBD2 (5 bases). Deletions cut 4 bases from V and 3 bases from J, with 11 bases between. CDR1 SNHLY and CDR2 FYNNEI come from the germline V gene. There are 14 residues in the CDR3. Together with reference TRBV2 and TRBJ2-3, the CDR3 gives the full variable domain: EPEVTQTPSHQVTQMGQEVILRCVPISNHLYFYWYRQILGQKVEFLVSFYNNEISEKSEIFDDQFSVERPDGSNFTLKIRSTKLEDSAMYFCASSGGRGTDTQYFGPGTRLTVL.

The chain uses TRBV5-4 and TRBJ2-3; 11 bases match TRBD2. The ends lost 4 bases at V and 0 bases at J; junction bases unmatched: 10. The CDR3 has 18 amino acids. Germline loops: CDR1 SGHNT, CDR2 YYREEE (reference sequence). The CDR3 is CASSGLAGGLSSTDTQYF. The CDR3 DNA sequence: TGTGCCAGCAGCGGTCTAGCGGGGGGCCTTTCTAGCACAGATACGCAGTATTTT.

V usage is TRBV2 and J usage is TRBJ1-2; possibly TRBD1 for D (5 bases). The germline V gene encodes CDR1 SNHLY and CDR2 FYNNEI. Trimming shortened V by 6 bases and J by 4 bases, and 15 bases separated the two germline ends. The CDR3 has 14 residues. Here the CDR3 reads CASRGGASGYGYTF. Written as DNA, the CDR3 is TGTGCCAGCAGGGGAGGGGCTTCAGGCTATGGCTACACCTTC.

The table lists this clone with a count of one. V is TRBV5-1 and J is TRBJ1-5; D not certain. Per germline, CDR1 SGHRS and CDR2 YFSETQ. The V end was cut by 1 base, the J end by 6 bases, with 14 bases between. CDR3 size: 15 residues. In nucleotides, the CDR3 is TGCGCCAGCAGCTTGACCGGGAACGAGGGTCAGCCCCAGCATTTT. Translated: CASSLTGNEGQPQHF.

This chain joins TRBV19 and TRBJ1-1, with a weak D call TRBD1 (6 bases). V was shortened by 7 bases and J by 1 base, with 16 bases between the two germline ends. The CDR3 consists of 15 residues. The germline gives CDR1 LNHDA, CDR2 SQIVND (reference sequence). CDR3 in DNA: TGTGCCAGTAACTCAGACAGGAGAAAGAACACTGAAGCTTTCTTT. Residues: CASNSDRRKNTEAFF.

The chain joins TRBV18 to TRBJ2-7; D is undetermined. This CDR3 has 12 residues. V was pared by 3 bases and J by 0 bases, with 3 bases between. The germline CDR1 and CDR2 sequences are KGHSH and LQKENI. CDR3 residues: CASSPSSYEQYV. In DNA, the CDR3 is TGTGCCAGCTCACCTAGCTCCTACGAGCAGTACGTC.

The chain joins TRBV18 to TRBJ2-7; a possible D gene is TRBD2 (6 bases). From germline, CDR1 is KGHSH and CDR2 LQKENI. Deletions cut 0 bases from V and 6 bases from J, with 6 bases between. The length of the CDR3 is 12 residues. CDR3 region: CASSPPGGEQYF. The CDR3 coding sequence is TGTGCCAGCTCACCACCGGGGGGCGAGCAGTACTTC. The full variable domain, in which reference TRBV18 and TRBJ2-7 provide the parts outside the CDR3, is NAGVMQNPRHLVRRRGQEARLRCSPMKGHSHVYWYRQLPEEGLKFMVYLQKENIIDESGMPKERFSAEFPKEGPSILRIQQVVRGDSAAYFCASSPPGGEQYFGPGTRLTVT.

The rearrangement links TRBV6-5 to TRBJ2-7, with 8 bases aligning to TRBD2. This CDR3 has 15 amino acids. Germline CDR1 MNHEY, CDR2 SVGAGI. V trimming: 8 bases; J trimming: 4 bases; junction bases outside the gene matches: 13. The CDR3 loop is CASRSGAAGVYEQYV. CDR3 DNA sequence: TGTGCCAGCCGCTCTGGGGCAGCGGGAGTTTACGAGCAGTACGTC.

The gene calls are TRBV29-1 and TRBJ1-2, with 8 bases identical to TRBD1. The CDR3 is 12 amino acids. Trimming cost V 6 bases and J 0 bases; bases outside gene matches: 0. Germline V CDR1 and CDR2: SQVTM, ANQGSEA. The CDR3 region has the DNA TGCAGCGTGGACAGGGCTAACTATGGCTACACCTTC. It encodes CSVDRANYGYTF.

V and J are TRBV6-5 and TRBJ1-2; TRBD1 agrees at 9 bases. Trimming took 6 bases from V and 6 from J; bases not matched to a gene: 5. The germline V gene has CDR1 MNHEY and CDR2 SVGAGI. The CDR3 runs to 13 residues. The CDR3 nucleotides are TGTGCCAGCAGGGACAGGGGCGGGGATGGCTACACCTTC. This translates into CASRDRGGDGYTF.

This clone came up once. This chain connects TRBV5-1 to TRBJ2-4; perhaps TRBD2 as D (5 bases). The CDR3 runs 14 residues. Trimming stripped 1 base from V and 5 bases from J, with 10 bases between. Germline loops: CDR1 SGHRS, CDR2 YFSETQ. The CDR3 region has the DNA TGCGCCAGCAGCTTGAGGGAGAACCAAAACATTCAGTACTTC. Protein product: CASSLRENQNIQYF.

This clone was counted between two and nine times. The chain recombines TRBV6-1 with TRBJ1-5, with 8 bases aligning to TRBD1. CDR3 length: 15 residues. From germline, CDR1 is MNHNS and CDR2 SASEGT. Germline trimming cut 6 bases from V and 5 bases from J; bases unmatched to any gene: 9. The CDR3 spells CASSPGTGPDQPQHF. The CDR3 bases are TGTGCCAGCAGCCCAGGGACAGGCCCAGATCAGCCCCAGCATTTT.